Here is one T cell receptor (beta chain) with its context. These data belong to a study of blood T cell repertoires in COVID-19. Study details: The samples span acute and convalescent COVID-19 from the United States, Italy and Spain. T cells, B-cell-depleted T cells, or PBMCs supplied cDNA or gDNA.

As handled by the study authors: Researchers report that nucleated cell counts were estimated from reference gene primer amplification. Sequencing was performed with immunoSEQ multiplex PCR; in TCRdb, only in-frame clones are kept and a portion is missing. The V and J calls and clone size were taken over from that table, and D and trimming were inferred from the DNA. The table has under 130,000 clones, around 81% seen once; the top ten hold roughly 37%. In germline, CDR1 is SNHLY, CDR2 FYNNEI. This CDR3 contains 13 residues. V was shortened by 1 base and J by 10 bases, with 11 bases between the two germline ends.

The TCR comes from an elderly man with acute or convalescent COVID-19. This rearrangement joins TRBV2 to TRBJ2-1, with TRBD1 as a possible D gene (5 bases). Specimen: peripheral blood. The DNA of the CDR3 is TGTGCCAGCAGTGAAGGGGGCAAGCTCGAGCAGTTCTTC. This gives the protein CASSEGGKLEQFF. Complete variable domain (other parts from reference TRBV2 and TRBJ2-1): EPEVTQTPSHQVTQMGQEVILRCVPISNHLYFYWYRQILGQKVEFLVSFYNNEISEKSEIFDDQFSVERPDGSNFTLKIRSTKLEDSAMYFCASSEGGKLEQFFGPGTRLTVL.